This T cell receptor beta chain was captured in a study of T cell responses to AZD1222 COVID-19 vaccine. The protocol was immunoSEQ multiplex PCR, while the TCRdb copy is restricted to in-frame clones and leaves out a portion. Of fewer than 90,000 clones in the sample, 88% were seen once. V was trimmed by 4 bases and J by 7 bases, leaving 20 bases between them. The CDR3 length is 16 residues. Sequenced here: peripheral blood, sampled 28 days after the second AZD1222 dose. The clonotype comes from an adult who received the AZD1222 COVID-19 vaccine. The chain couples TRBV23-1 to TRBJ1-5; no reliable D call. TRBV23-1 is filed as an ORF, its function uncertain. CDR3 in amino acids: CASSPCALTLYQPQHF. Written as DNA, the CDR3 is TGCGCCAGCAGTCCATGTGCCCTTACACTTTACCAGCCCCAGCATTTT.